This is a list of T cell receptor beta chains from one sample in a study of blood T cell repertoires in COVID-19. Libraries were prepared by immunoSEQ multiplex PCR; TCRdb keeps only in-frame clonotypes and omits some of them. The sample carries about 69,000 clones, 79% recorded once. The specimen sequenced was peripheral blood. The receptors originated from a human donor in a cohort sampled during active COVID-19. CDR3s include the opening cysteine and the closing phenylalanine or tryptophan. The D gene is left open where the match is weak. Size tells how often a clone was seen (once, few, many) or the class of an expanded clone, and some rows leave it out.

cdr3_aa: CASSLALGGSDGYTF; cdr3_nt: TGCGCCAGCAGCTTGGCCCTCGGGGGTTCAGATGGCTACACCTTC; clone_size: -; v_call: TRBV5-1; j_call: TRBJ1-2; d_call: -
cdr3_aa: CASSVGNSPLHF; cdr3_nt: TGTGCCAGCAGTGTCGGTAATTCACCCCTCCACTTT; clone_size: once; v_call: TRBV25-1; j_call: TRBJ1-6; d_call: -
cdr3_aa: CASSRDRGEKLFF; cdr3_nt: TGTGCCAGCAGCCGGGACAGGGGGGAAAAACTGTTTTTT; clone_size: -; v_call: TRBV6-5; j_call: TRBJ1-4; d_call: TRBD1
cdr3_aa: CASSRTGGSNQPQHF; cdr3_nt: TGTGCCAGCAGCCGTACAGGGGGAAGCAATCAGCCCCAGCATTTT; clone_size: -; v_call: TRBV6-5; j_call: TRBJ1-5; d_call: TRBD1
cdr3_aa: CATSDWSSGSLEEQYF; cdr3_nt: TGTGCCACCAGTGATTGGTCGAGCGGGAGTTTAGAGGAGCAGTACTTC; clone_size: -; v_call: TRBV24-1; j_call: TRBJ2-7; d_call: TRBD2
cdr3_aa: CAWSALESGELFF; cdr3_nt: TGTGCCTGGAGTGCCCTAGAGTCCGGGGAGCTGTTTTTT; clone_size: -; v_call: TRBV30; j_call: TRBJ2-2; d_call: -
cdr3_aa: CASSLLAGGPYEQFF; cdr3_nt: TGTGCCAGCAGTTTACTAGCGGGGGGGCCCTATGAGCAGTTCTTC; clone_size: -; v_call: TRBV27; j_call: TRBJ2-1; d_call: TRBD2
cdr3_aa: CASSFRSGTNEKLFF; cdr3_nt: TGTGCCAGCAGCTTTAGAAGTGGAACTAATGAAAAACTGTTTTTT; clone_size: -; v_call: TRBV11-2; j_call: TRBJ1-4; d_call: -
cdr3_aa: CASSFSGGAHNEQFF; cdr3_nt: TGTGCCAGCAGTTTTAGCGGGGGGGCCCACAATGAGCAGTTCTTC; clone_size: -; v_call: TRBV6-2/TRBV6-3; j_call: TRBJ2-1; d_call: TRBD2
cdr3_aa: CASSQEADSYNEQFF; cdr3_nt: TGTGCCAGCAGCCAAGAAGCGGACTCCTACAATGAGCAGTTCTTC; clone_size: -; v_call: TRBV4-2; j_call: TRBJ2-1; d_call: -
cdr3_aa: CASSLGQGWESPLHF; cdr3_nt: TGTGCCAGCAGCCTAGGACAGGGATGGGAGTCACCCCTCCACTTT; clone_size: -; v_call: TRBV5-4; j_call: TRBJ1-6; d_call: TRBD1
cdr3_aa: CASSFAGPYEQYF; cdr3_nt: TGTGCCAGCAGCTTCGCAGGGCCCTACGAGCAGTACTTC; clone_size: -; v_call: TRBV7-8; j_call: TRBJ2-7; d_call: -
cdr3_aa: CASSQTPGAPSGANVLTF; cdr3_nt: TGTGCCAGCTCGCAGACCCCAGGGGCCCCCTCTGGGGCCAACGTCCTGACTTTC; clone_size: -; v_call: TRBV3-1/TRBV3-2; j_call: TRBJ2-6; d_call: -
cdr3_aa: CASSLVIGNEQFF; cdr3_nt: TGCGCCAGCAGCTTGGTTATCGGCAATGAGCAGTTCTTC; clone_size: -; v_call: TRBV5-1; j_call: TRBJ2-1; d_call: -
cdr3_aa: CASSPAGEGNQPQHF; cdr3_nt: TGTGCCAGCTCACCGGCCGGGGAGGGAAATCAGCCCCAGCATTTT; clone_size: -; v_call: TRBV18; j_call: TRBJ1-5; d_call: -
cdr3_aa: CASSLAGLNTGELFF; cdr3_nt: TGTGCCAGCAGCTTGGCAGGGTTGAACACCGGGGAGCTGTTTTTT; clone_size: -; v_call: TRBV5-4; j_call: TRBJ2-2; d_call: -
cdr3_aa: CASSSAGDPRADTQYF; cdr3_nt: TGTGCCAGCAGCTCTGCGGGAGACCCTAGAGCAGATACGCAGTATTTT; clone_size: -; v_call: TRBV5-4; j_call: TRBJ2-3; d_call: TRBD2
cdr3_aa: CASSLRTGGAETQYF; cdr3_nt: TGTGCCAGCAGCCTACGGACAGGGGGCGCGGAGACCCAGTACTTC; clone_size: -; v_call: TRBV3-1/TRBV3-2; j_call: TRBJ2-5; d_call: TRBD1
cdr3_aa: CASSLLGDTEAFF; cdr3_nt: TGTGCCAGCAGCTTATTAGGGGACACTGAAGCTTTCTTT; clone_size: -; v_call: TRBV7-9; j_call: TRBJ1-1; d_call: -
cdr3_aa: CASNPTGGRSTDTQYF; cdr3_nt: TGTGCCAGCAACCCGACAGGGGGCAGGAGCACAGATACGCAGTATTTT; clone_size: -; v_call: TRBV6-2/TRBV6-3; j_call: TRBJ2-3; d_call: TRBD1
cdr3_aa: CASARGTGLYEQYF; cdr3_nt: TGCGCCAGCGCCAGAGGGACAGGGCTCTACGAGCAGTACTTC; clone_size: many; v_call: TRBV5-1; j_call: TRBJ2-7; d_call: TRBD1
cdr3_aa: CASSVTGRNSPLHF; cdr3_nt: TGTGCCAGCAGCGTTACAGGGCGAAATTCACCCCTCCACTTT; clone_size: -; v_call: TRBV9; j_call: TRBJ1-6; d_call: -
cdr3_aa: CASSQFTSGRYTGELFF; cdr3_nt: TGCGCCAGCAGCCAATTTACTAGCGGGAGGTACACCGGGGAGCTGTTTTTT; clone_size: -; v_call: TRBV5-1; j_call: TRBJ2-2; d_call: TRBD2
cdr3_aa: CAIRGVTSGRKDTQYF; cdr3_nt: TGTGCCATCAGGGGTGTAACTAGCGGGAGGAAGGATACGCAGTATTTT; clone_size: -; v_call: TRBV10-3; j_call: TRBJ2-3; d_call: TRBD2
cdr3_aa: CATLGNRRNTEAFF; cdr3_nt: TGTGCCACCCTGGGTAACAGGCGGAACACTGAAGCTTTCTTT; clone_size: few; v_call: TRBV2; j_call: TRBJ1-1; d_call: -
cdr3_aa: CASRQYQETQYF; cdr3_nt: TGTGCCAGCAGGCAGTACCAAGAGACCCAGTACTTC; clone_size: -; v_call: TRBV6-5; j_call: TRBJ2-5; d_call: -
cdr3_aa: CASSVSASGYEQYF; cdr3_nt: TGTGCCAGCAGCGTAAGCGCTAGCGGCTACGAGCAGTACTTC; clone_size: few; v_call: TRBV9; j_call: TRBJ2-7; d_call: TRBD2
cdr3_aa: CSDWDRSYGYTF; cdr3_nt: TGCAGCGACTGGGACAGAAGCTATGGCTACACCTTC; clone_size: -; v_call: TRBV29-1; j_call: TRBJ1-2; d_call: TRBD1
cdr3_aa: CASSLTFTEGSDQPQHF; cdr3_nt: TGTGCCAGCAGCCTTACTTTTACGGAGGGGAGCGATCAGCCCCAGCATTTT; clone_size: -; v_call: TRBV7-9; j_call: TRBJ1-5; d_call: -
cdr3_aa: CASSIRASGGHEQFF; cdr3_nt: TGTGCCAGTAGTATAAGGGCTAGCGGGGGACATGAGCAGTTCTTC; clone_size: -; v_call: TRBV19; j_call: TRBJ2-1; d_call: TRBD2
cdr3_aa: CASSLGQPNQPQHF; cdr3_nt: TGTGCCAGTAGTCTCGGACAGCCCAATCAGCCCCAGCATTTT; clone_size: -; v_call: TRBV19; j_call: TRBJ1-5; d_call: -
cdr3_aa: CASSLSGGNQPQHF; cdr3_nt: TGTGCCAGCAGCTTATCGGGGGGGAATCAGCCCCAGCATTTT; clone_size: -; v_call: TRBV7-2; j_call: TRBJ1-5; d_call: -